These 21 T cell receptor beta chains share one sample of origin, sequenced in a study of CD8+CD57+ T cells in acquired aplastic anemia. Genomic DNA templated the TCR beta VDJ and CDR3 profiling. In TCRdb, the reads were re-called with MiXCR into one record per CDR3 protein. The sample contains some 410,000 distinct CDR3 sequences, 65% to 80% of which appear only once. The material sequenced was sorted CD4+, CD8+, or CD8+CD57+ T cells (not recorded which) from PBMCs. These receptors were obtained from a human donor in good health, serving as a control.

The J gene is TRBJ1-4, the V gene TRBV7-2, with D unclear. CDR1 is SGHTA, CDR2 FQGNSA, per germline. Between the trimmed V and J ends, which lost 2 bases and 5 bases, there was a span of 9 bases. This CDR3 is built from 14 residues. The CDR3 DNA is TGTGCCAGCAGCTTACTGTCAGTAAATGAAAAACTGTTTTTT. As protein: CASSLLSVNEKLFF.

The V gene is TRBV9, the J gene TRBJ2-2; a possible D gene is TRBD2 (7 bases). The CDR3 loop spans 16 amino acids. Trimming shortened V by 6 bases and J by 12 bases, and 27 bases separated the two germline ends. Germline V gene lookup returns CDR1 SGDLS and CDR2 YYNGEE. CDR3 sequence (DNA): TGTGCCAGCAACCTGGGAGGGGGGGGGAGCACCAGGAAGCTGTTTTTT. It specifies CASNLGGGGSTRKLFF.

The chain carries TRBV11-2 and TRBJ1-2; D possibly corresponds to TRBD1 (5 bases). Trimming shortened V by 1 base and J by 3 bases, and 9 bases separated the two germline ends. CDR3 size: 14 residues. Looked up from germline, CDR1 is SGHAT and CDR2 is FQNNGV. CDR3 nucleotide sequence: TGTGCCAGCAGCTTAGGGACATTTGACTATGGCTACACCTTC. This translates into CASSLGTFDYGYTF.

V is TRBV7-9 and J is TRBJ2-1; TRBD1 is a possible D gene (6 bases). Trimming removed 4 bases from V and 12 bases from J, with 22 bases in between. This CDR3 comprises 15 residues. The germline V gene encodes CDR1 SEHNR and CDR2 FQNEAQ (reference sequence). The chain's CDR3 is CASSSRDRTLGLQFF. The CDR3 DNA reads TGTGCCAGCAGCTCCCGAGACAGGACGCTCGGCTTGCAGTTCTTC.

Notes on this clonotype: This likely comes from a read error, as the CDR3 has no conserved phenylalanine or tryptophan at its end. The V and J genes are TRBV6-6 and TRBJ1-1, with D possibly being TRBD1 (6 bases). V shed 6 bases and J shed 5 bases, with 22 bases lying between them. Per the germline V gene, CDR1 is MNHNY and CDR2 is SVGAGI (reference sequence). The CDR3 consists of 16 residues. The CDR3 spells CASRPMAFRQGTEAFL. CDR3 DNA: TGTGCCAGCAGACCCATGGCATTTCGGCAGGGGACTGAAGCTTTCCTT.

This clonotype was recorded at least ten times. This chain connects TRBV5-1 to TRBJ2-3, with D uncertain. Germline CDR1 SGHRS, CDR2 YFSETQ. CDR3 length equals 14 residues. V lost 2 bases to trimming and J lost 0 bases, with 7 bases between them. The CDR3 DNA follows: TGCGCCAGCAGCTTAGGTGTTAGCACAGATACGCAGTATTTT. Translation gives CASSLGVSTDTQYF. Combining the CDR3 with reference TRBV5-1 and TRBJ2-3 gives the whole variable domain KAGVTQTPRYLIKTRGQQVTLSCSPISGHRSVSWYQQTPGQGLQFLFEYFSETQRNKGNFPGRFSGRQFSNSRSEMNVSTLELGDSALYLCASSLGVSTDTQYFGPGTRLTVL.

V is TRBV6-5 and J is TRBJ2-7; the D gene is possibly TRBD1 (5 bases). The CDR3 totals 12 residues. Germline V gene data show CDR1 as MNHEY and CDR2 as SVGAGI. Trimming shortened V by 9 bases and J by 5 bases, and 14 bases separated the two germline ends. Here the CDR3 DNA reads TGTGCCAGTGAGGATGGGGCCAACGAGCAGTACTTC. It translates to CASEDGANEQYF.

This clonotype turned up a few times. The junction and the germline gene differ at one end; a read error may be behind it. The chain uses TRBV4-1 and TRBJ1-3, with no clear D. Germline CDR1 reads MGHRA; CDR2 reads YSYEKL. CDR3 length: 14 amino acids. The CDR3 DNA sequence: TGCGCCAGCAGCCAAGAGGCGGCAGGAGACACCATATACTTT. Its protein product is CASSQEAAGDTIYF.

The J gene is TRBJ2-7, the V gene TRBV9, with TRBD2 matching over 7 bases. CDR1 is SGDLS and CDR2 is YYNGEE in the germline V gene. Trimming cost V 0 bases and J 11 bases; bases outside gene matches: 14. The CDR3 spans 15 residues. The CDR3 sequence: CASSVGGDRGDYEYF. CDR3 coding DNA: TGTGCCAGCAGCGTAGGAGGGGATCGCGGGGACTACGAGTACTTC.

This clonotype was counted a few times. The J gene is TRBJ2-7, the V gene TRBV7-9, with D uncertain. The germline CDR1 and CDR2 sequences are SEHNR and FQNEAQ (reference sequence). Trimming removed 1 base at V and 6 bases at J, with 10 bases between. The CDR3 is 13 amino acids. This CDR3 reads CASSLVPGGEQYF. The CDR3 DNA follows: TGTGCCAGCAGCTTAGTCCCGGGCGGCGAGCAGTACTTC.

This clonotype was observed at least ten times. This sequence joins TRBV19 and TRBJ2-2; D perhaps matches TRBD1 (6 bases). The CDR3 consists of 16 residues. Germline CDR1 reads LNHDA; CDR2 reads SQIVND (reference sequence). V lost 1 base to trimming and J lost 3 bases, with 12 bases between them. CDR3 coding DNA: TGTGCCAGTAGTATAGGAGTATACAGGGACACCGGGGAGCTGTTTTTT. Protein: CASSIGVYRDTGELFF. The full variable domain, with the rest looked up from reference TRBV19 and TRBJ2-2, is DGGITQSPKYLFRKEGQNVTLSCEQNLNHDAMYWYRQDPGQGLRLIYYSQIVNDFQKGDIAEGYSVSREKKESFPLTVTSAQKNPTAFYLCASSIGVYRDTGELFFGEGSRLTVL.

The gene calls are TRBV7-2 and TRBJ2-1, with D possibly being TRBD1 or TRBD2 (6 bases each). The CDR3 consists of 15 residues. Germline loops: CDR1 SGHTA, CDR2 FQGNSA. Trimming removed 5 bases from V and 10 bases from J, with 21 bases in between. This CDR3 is CASSVRHRDSNEQFF. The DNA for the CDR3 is TGTGCCAGCAGCGTAAGACACAGGGACTCCAACGAGCAGTTCTTC.

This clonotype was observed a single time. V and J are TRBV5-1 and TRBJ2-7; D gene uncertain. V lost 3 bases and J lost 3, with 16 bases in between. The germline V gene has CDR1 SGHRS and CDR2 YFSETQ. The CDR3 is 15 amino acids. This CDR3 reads CASSSGHTNDYEQYF. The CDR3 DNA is TGCGCCAGCAGCTCCGGGCACACGAATGACTACGAGCAGTACTTC.

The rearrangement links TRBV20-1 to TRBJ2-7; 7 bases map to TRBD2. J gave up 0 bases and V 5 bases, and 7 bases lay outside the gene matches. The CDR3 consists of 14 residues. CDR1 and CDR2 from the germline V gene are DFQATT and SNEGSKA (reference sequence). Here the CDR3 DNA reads TGCAGTGCTGTAGATGCTAGCGGCTCCTACGAGCAGTACTTC. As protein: CSAVDASGSYEQYF.

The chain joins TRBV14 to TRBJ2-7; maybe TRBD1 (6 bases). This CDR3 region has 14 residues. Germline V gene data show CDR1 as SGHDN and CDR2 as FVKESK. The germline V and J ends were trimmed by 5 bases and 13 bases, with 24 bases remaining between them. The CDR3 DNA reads TGTGCCAGCAGCAGGGACATCCTCTACGAGCAGTACTACTTC. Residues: CASSRDILYEQYYF. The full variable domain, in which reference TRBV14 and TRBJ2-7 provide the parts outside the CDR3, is EAGVTQFPSHSVIEKGQTVTLRCDPISGHDNLYWYRRVMGKEIKFLLHFVKESKQDESGMPNNRFLAERTGGTYSTLKVQPAELEDSGVYFCASSRDILYEQYYFGPGTRLTVT.

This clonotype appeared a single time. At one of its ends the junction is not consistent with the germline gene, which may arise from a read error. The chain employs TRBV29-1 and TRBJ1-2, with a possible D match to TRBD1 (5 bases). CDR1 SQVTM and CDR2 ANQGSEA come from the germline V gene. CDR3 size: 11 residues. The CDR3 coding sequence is TGCAGCGGGCAGGGAGCTTATGACTACACCTTC. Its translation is CSGQGAYDYTF.

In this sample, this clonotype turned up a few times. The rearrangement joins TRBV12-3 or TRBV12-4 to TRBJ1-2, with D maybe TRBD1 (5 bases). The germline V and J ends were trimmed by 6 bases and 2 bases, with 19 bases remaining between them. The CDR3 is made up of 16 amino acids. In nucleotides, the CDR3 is TGTGCCAGCAGCCCAACCCTAGCGGGGGAGAACTATGGCTACACCTTC. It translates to CASSPTLAGENYGYTF.

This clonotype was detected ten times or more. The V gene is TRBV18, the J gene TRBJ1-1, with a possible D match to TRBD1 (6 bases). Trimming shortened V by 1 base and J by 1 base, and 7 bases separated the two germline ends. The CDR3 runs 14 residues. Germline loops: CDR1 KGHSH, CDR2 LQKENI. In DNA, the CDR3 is TGTGCCAGCTCACCACTACAGGGGAACACTGAAGCTTTCTTT. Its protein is CASSPLQGNTEAFF.

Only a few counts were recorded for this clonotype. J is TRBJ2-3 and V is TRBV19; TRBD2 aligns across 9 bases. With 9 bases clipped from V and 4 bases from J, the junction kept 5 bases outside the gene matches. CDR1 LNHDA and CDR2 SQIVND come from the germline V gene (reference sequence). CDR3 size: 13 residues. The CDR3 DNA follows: TGTGCCAGCTTAGCGGGGGCGTCAGATACGCAGTATTTT. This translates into CASLAGASDTQYF.

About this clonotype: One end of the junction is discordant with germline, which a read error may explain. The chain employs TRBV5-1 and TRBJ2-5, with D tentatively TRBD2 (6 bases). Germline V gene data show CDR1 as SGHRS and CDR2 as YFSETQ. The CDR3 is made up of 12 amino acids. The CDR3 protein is CASSLAGETKYF. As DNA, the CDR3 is TGCGCCAGCAGCTTGGCGGGAGAGACCAAGTACTTC. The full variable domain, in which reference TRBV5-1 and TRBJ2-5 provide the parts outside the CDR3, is KAGVTQTPRYLIKTRGQQVTLSCSPISGHRSVSWYQQTPGQGLQFLFEYFSETQRNKGNFPGRFSGRQFSNSRSEMNVSTLELGDSALYLCASSLAGETKYFGPGTRLLVL.

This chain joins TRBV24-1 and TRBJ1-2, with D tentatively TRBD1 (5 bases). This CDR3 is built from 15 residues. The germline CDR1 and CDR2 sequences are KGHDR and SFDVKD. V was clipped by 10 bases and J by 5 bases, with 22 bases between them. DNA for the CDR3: TGTGCCACTGGAGGCAGGGAGCCTTCCCTTTATGGCTACACCTTC. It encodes CATGGREPSLYGYTF.